Below are 18 T cell receptor beta chains sequenced from a single sample in a study of CD8+ T cells in alopecia areata listed by TCRdb under 2018. Library construction relied on the immunoSEQ multiplex PCR assay. RNA was extracted from all samples and reverse transcribed into cDNA as template for TCR sequencing. TCRdb's version of the immuneACCESS table is confined to in-frame rearrangements and falls short of the full clone set. An unresolved V gene accounts for under half of the shortfall where checked; the remainder is of unknown origin. This sample lists 95,000 to 100,000 clones; 60% to 75% were detected once. Roughly a sixth of the sample rests with the top ten. In light of the paper, this sample's time point label describes: about four weeks on oral tofacitinib. Reading the label with the study, this specimen's treatment or condition is: oral pan-JAK inhibitor, 5-10 mg twice daily. Material: CD8+ T cells sorted from blood, obtained at week 4, from a patient treated with tofacitinib. These receptors all come from a human donor with alopecia areata.

V gene TRBV9 combines with J gene TRBJ1-4, with 7 bases fitting TRBD1. Unmatched junction bases numbered 9, after V lost 0 bases and J lost 7 bases. The CDR3 runs to 16 residues. The germline CDR1 and CDR2 sequences are SGDLS and YYNGEE. CDR3 protein: CASSVDIGGKGEKLFF. CDR3 sequence (DNA): TGTGCCAGCAGCGTAGATATAGGGGGCAAGGGTGAAAAACTGTTTTTT. Combining the CDR3 with reference TRBV9 and TRBJ1-4 gives the whole variable domain DSGVTQTPKHLITATGQRVTLRCSPRSGDLSVYWYQQSLDQGLQFLIQYYNGEERAKGNILERFSAQQFPDLHSELNLSSLELGDSALYFCASSVDIGGKGEKLFFGSGTQLSVL.

The V call is TRBV11-2, the J call TRBJ2-5, with 10 nucleotides matching TRBD2. Germline trimming cut 5 bases from V and 5 bases from J; bases unmatched to any gene: 8. Looked up from germline, CDR1 is SGHAT and CDR2 is FQNNGV. The CDR3 sequence is 15 residues long. CDR3 amino acids: CASSLGASGSETQYF. The CDR3 nucleotides read TGTGCCAGCAGCCTAGGGGCTAGCGGGAGTGAGACCCAGTACTTC.

The V call is TRBV5-1, the J call TRBJ2-7; the match to TRBD2 covers 7 bases. J was trimmed by 2 bases and V by 2 bases; bases with no gene match: 7. Germline values: CDR1 SGHRS, CDR2 YFSETQ. This CDR3 is 15 amino acids long. The CDR3 here is CASSFFRGGTYEQYF. The CDR3 nucleotides are TGCGCCAGCAGCTTTTTTAGGGGAGGGACCTACGAGCAGTACTTC.

The genes are TRBV29-1 and TRBJ2-2, with no clear D. Germline CDR1 reads SQVTM; CDR2 reads ANQGSEA. The CDR3 has 13 amino acids. Trimming took 3 bases from V and 0 from J, leaving 5 bases between them. The CDR3 DNA sequence: TGCAGCGTTGACAGGCCGAACACCGGGGAGCTGTTTTTT. This translates into CSVDRPNTGELFF.

The chain employs TRBV4-1 and TRBJ1-5, with D possibly being TRBD1 (5 bases). From germline, CDR1 is MGHRA and CDR2 YSYEKL. With 0 bases removed from V and 2 bases from J, the gap between germline ends came to 8 bases. The CDR3 has 15 amino acids. The CDR3 DNA sequence: TGCGCCAGCAGCCAAGATCAAGGGGGCAATCAGCCCCAGCATTTT. This sequence encodes CASSQDQGGNQPQHF.

This clone showed up just a few times. The V gene is TRBV7-3, the J gene TRBJ2-2, with unresolved D. V lost 2 bases to trimming and J lost 2 bases, with 3 bases between them. The CDR3 loop spans 13 amino acids. Looked up from germline, CDR1 is SGHTA and CDR2 is FQGTGA. The CDR3 spells CASSLLNTGELFF. CDR3 in DNA: TGTGCCAGCAGCTTACTAAACACCGGGGAGCTGTTTTTT.

This sequence joins TRBV25-1 and TRBJ2-3; the D gene is possibly TRBD2 (6 bases). The CDR3 contains 15 residues. V lost 3 bases and J lost 4, with 14 bases in between. CDR1 MGHDK and CDR2 SYGVNS come from the germline V gene. The CDR3 is CASSETGVTADTQYF. The CDR3, as DNA: TGTGCCAGCAGTGAGACGGGGGTTACAGCAGATACGCAGTATTTT.

This rearrangement joins TRBV5-1 to TRBJ1-5; TRBD1 is a possible D gene (5 bases). Trimming pared 4 bases from V and 3 bases from J, leaving 11 bases between. The germline gives CDR1 SGHRS, CDR2 YFSETQ. The CDR3 totals 14 residues. CDR3 in DNA: TGCGCCAGCAGCCCGCTGGGGGTCAATCAGCCCCAGCATTTT. Encoded protein: CASSPLGVNQPQHF.

The chain couples TRBV25-1 to TRBJ1-1; D is uncertain. The CDR3 totals 11 residues. The germline V gene encodes CDR1 MGHDK and CDR2 SYGVNS. V was trimmed by 4 bases and J by 8 bases, leaving 8 bases between them. The CDR3 DNA is TGTGCCAGCAGTGTTTGGTCCGAAGCTTTCTTT. Residues: CASSVWSEAFF.

The gene calls are TRBV5-1 and TRBJ2-5; 12 nucleotides align to TRBD2. The CDR3 has 17 residues. The germline CDR1 and CDR2 sequences are SGHRS and YFSETQ. Losses at the gene ends were 2 bases for V and 7 bases for J; bases not matched to a gene: 12. The DNA of the CDR3 is TGCGCCAGCAGCTTTAGGAGACTAGCGGGAGTTGAGAGGACCCAGTACTTC. Its translation is CASSFRRLAGVERTQYF.

The chain recombines TRBV10-3 with TRBJ1-2, with TRBD1 as a possible D gene (5 bases). CDR1 and CDR2 (germline): ENHRY, SYGVKD. Trimming pared 4 bases from V and 4 bases from J, leaving 13 bases between. This CDR3 is built from 14 residues. The CDR3 DNA reads as TGTGCCATCAGTGCGGGGGGGAGCAGCTATGGCTACACCTTC. Encoded protein: CAISAGGSSYGYTF.

This clone has a handful of counts. The rearrangement joins TRBV29-1 to TRBJ2-1; 9 bases line up with TRBD2. J was trimmed by 8 bases and V by 3 bases; bases with no gene match: 5. There are 13 residues in the CDR3. Per germline, CDR1 SQVTM and CDR2 ANQGSEA. Here the CDR3 DNA reads TGCAGCGTTGATGCGGGAGGGGTCTATGAGCAGTTCTTC. Amino acids: CSVDAGGVYEQFF.

The chain joins TRBV5-6 to TRBJ1-1; no reliable D call. CDR1 and CDR2 (germline): SGHDT, YYEEEE. The CDR3 length is 13 residues. V was pared by 0 bases and J by 0 bases, with 3 bases between. CDR3 sequence: CASSLGVNTEAFF. The CDR3, as DNA: TGTGCCAGCAGCTTGGGGGTGAACACTGAAGCTTTCTTT. The variable domain in full, with the rest retrieved from reference TRBV5-6 and TRBJ1-1, is DAGVTQSPTHLIKTRGQQVTLRCSPKSGHDTVSWYQQALGQGPQFIFQYYEEEERQRGNFPDRFSGHQFPNYSSELNVNALLLGDSALYLCASSLGVNTEAFFGQGTRLTVV.

V usage is TRBV27 and J usage is TRBJ1-6; 8 bases match TRBD1. V was pared by 3 bases and J by 3 bases, with 1 base of the junction left unmatched. Germline V gives CDR1 MNHEY, CDR2 SMNVEV (reference sequence). The CDR3 has 15 residues. The CDR3 region has the DNA TGTGCCAGCAGTTTTACAGGGGGCTATAATTCACCCCTCCACTTT. Its translation is CASSFTGGYNSPLHF.

Concerning this clone: Additional DNA sequences in this sample encode the identical CDR3. In DNA, the CDR3 is TGCGCCAGCAGCTTGGGACAGGGGGTCTACGAGCAGTACTTC. Residues: CASSLGQGVYEQYF. J is TRBJ2-7 and V is TRBV5-1; TRBD1 matches at 9 bases. The ends lost 0 bases at V and 3 bases at J; junction bases unmatched: 1. Per the germline V gene, CDR1 is SGHRS and CDR2 is YFSETQ. The CDR3 loop spans 14 amino acids.

This clone was picked up a small number of times. The chain carries TRBV10-3 and TRBJ2-1; TRBD1 aligns across 7 bases. Unmatched junction bases numbered 6, after V lost 6 bases and J lost 1 base. Germline loops: CDR1 ENHRY, CDR2 SYGVKD. This CDR3 is built from 15 residues. The CDR3 loop reads CAIRGTAASYNEQFF. The CDR3 nucleotides are TGTGCCATCAGAGGGACAGCCGCTTCCTACAATGAGCAGTTCTTC.

The chain links TRBV5-6 to TRBJ2-5; 9 bases line up with TRBD1. Germline V gives CDR1 SGHDT, CDR2 YYEEEE. The CDR3 is 14 amino acids. V lost 1 base to trimming and J lost 4 bases; unmatched junction nucleotides: 2. The CDR3 is CASSLKDRGETQYF. The CDR3 coding sequence is TGTGCCAGCAGCTTGAAGGACAGGGGAGAGACCCAGTACTTC.

This clone turned up a few times. V and J are TRBV7-3 and TRBJ2-3, with 12 bases fitting TRBD2. V was clipped by 5 bases and J by 3 bases; unmatched bases: 3. Per germline, CDR1 SGHTA and CDR2 FQGTGA. This CDR3 comprises 15 residues. CDR3 amino acids: CASSVTSGGTDTQYF. CDR3 DNA: TGTGCCAGCAGCGTTACTAGCGGGGGGACAGATACGCAGTATTTT. Complete variable domain (other parts from reference TRBV7-3 and TRBJ2-3): GAGVSQTPSNKVTEKGKYVELRCDPISGHTALYWYRQSLGQGPEFLIYFQGTGAADDSGLPNDRFFAVRPEGSVSTLKIQRTERGDSAVYLCASSVTSGGTDTQYFGPGTRLTVL.